The 30 T cell receptor beta chains in this list originate from one sample, sequenced in a study of Ad26.COV2.S vaccination and SARS-CoV-2 variants. Profiled with immunoSEQ multiplex PCR; TCRdb holds only in-frame clones, not every one. The table includes under 150,000 clones, roughly 85% detected once. Source: peripheral blood, taken after recovery from COVID-19. These TCRs come from a human donor who had recovered from COVID-19.

The chain uses TRBV5-1 and TRBJ1-1, with 9 bases identical to TRBD1. CDR1 and CDR2 (germline): SGHRS, YFSETQ. The CDR3 sequence is 17 residues long. The junction had 11 bases not matched to a gene; V was cut back by 3 bases and J by 2 bases. The DNA of the CDR3 is TGCGCCAGCAGCTCTCAGATCACAGGGGGCATTAACACTGAAGCTTTCTTT. Translation: CASSSQITGGINTEAFF. The full variable domain, rest sourced from reference TRBV5-1 and TRBJ1-1, is KAGVTQTPRYLIKTRGQQVTLSCSPISGHRSVSWYQQTPGQGLQFLFEYFSETQRNKGNFPGRFSGRQFSNSRSEMNVSTLELGDSALYLCASSSQITGGINTEAFFGQGTRLTVV.

About this clone itself: One junction end does not reproduce the germline sequence, and a read error may be involved. The V and J genes are TRBV7-7 and TRBJ2-7; the D gene is possibly TRBD2 (5 bases). This CDR3 has 13 residues. Germline values: CDR1 SSHAT, CDR2 FNYEAQ (reference sequence). In nucleotides, the CDR3 is TGTGCTAGCAGCTTCAGCGATCGCGGGGAGCAGTACTTC. Residues: CASSFSDRGEQYF.

The gene calls are TRBV10-2 and TRBJ2-7, with D tentatively TRBD2 (6 bases). The V end was cut by 5 bases, the J end by 7 bases, with 6 bases between. The CDR3 is 10 residues long. Per the germline V gene, CDR1 is WSHSY and CDR2 is SAAADI. CDR3 sequence reads: CASSRGEQYF. CDR3 coding DNA: TGCGCCAGCAGTCGGGGGGAGCAGTACTTC.

The V gene is TRBV5-4, the J gene TRBJ1-4; D perhaps matches TRBD1 (5 bases). Trimming left V 4 bases short and J 5 bases short, with 15 bases between. The CDR3 length is 15 residues. Germline V gene lookup returns CDR1 SGHNT and CDR2 YYREEE (reference sequence). CDR3 sequence: CASSGSGALNEKLFF. In nucleotides, the CDR3 is TGTGCCAGCAGCGGGAGTGGGGCCTTGAATGAAAAACTGTTTTTT.

The chain carries TRBV10-3 and TRBJ2-7; no reliable D call. The CDR3 sequence is 14 residues long. The V gene lost 3 bases and the J gene lost 3 bases, with 12 bases spanning the gap. Per germline, CDR1 ENHRY and CDR2 SYGVKD. Here the CDR3 reads CAISDLGQFYEQYF. The CDR3 DNA reads as TGTGCCATCAGTGATCTCGGCCAGTTCTACGAGCAGTACTTC.

This clone was detected a few times. The V and J genes are TRBV7-9 and TRBJ1-6, with D unresolved. Germline CDR1 reads SEHNR; CDR2 reads FQNEAQ (reference sequence). The CDR3 is made up of 15 amino acids. Trimming stripped 2 bases from V and 5 bases from J, with 10 bases between. In nucleotides, the CDR3 is TGTGCCAGCAGCTTAAGCGGGTTCGATAATTCACCCCTCCACTTT. As protein: CASSLSGFDNSPLHF.

This rearrangement joins TRBV4-3 to TRBJ1-1, with D uncertain. V was pared by 4 bases and J by 0 bases, with 9 bases between. The CDR3 totals 14 residues. CDR1 is LGHNA and CDR2 is YSLEER in the germline V gene. As DNA, the CDR3 is TGCGCCAGCAGCCCTGGCAGTCTGAACACTGAAGCTTTCTTT. Protein product: CASSPGSLNTEAFF.

The rearrangement links TRBV3-1 (or the pseudogene TRBV3-2) to TRBJ2-3; 8 bases agree with TRBD2. CDR1 LGHDT and CDR2 YNNKEL come from the germline V gene (reference sequence). The junction had 7 bases not matched to a gene; V was cut back by 7 bases and J by 1 base. The CDR3 loop spans 15 amino acids. The CDR3 spells CASTLGRGGTDTQYF. CDR3 nucleotide sequence: TGTGCCAGCACCCTAGGGCGGGGGGGCACAGATACGCAGTATTTT.

This chain uses TRBV7-9 with TRBJ1-2; 8 bases line up with TRBD1. J was trimmed by 4 bases and V by 4 bases; bases with no gene match: 8. The CDR3 length is 15 residues. The germline CDR1 and CDR2 sequences are SEHNR and FQNEAQ (reference sequence). The CDR3 DNA follows: TGTGCCAGCAGCTCACTACTGGGACAGGTCTATGGCTACACCTTC. Protein sequence: CASSSLLGQVYGYTF.

The chain employs TRBV30 and TRBJ2-7; D is possibly TRBD1 (6 bases). V was clipped by 1 base and J by 10 bases, with 14 bases between them. CDR1 is GTSNPN and CDR2 is SVGIG in the germline V gene (reference sequence). The CDR3 runs 12 residues. In nucleotides, the CDR3 is TGTGCCTGGAGTGAAGGAACAGGGTCCCAGTACTTC. Protein: CAWSEGTGSQYF.

The chain has TRBV27 and TRBJ2-7, with D unresolved. This CDR3 contains 15 residues. Trimming removed 1 base from V and 3 bases from J, with 13 bases in between. Germline CDR1 MNHEY, CDR2 SMNVEV (reference sequence). CDR3 in amino acids: CASSLYPDPYYEQYF. DNA of the CDR3: TGTGCCAGCAGTTTATATCCGGACCCCTACTACGAGCAGTACTTC.

V usage is TRBV3-1 (or the pseudogene TRBV3-2) and J usage is TRBJ2-5; the D gene is possibly TRBD1 (6 bases). Germline CDR1 reads LGHDT; CDR2 reads YNNKEL (reference sequence). CDR3 length: 15 amino acids. V lost 4 bases and J lost 5, with 17 bases in between. The CDR3 protein is CASSLTTGMKETQYF. DNA of the CDR3: TGTGCCAGCAGCCTGACGACAGGAATGAAGGAGACCCAGTACTTC.

This sequence joins TRBV29-1 and TRBJ2-1; D unclear. CDR3 length equals 12 residues. Trimming removed 4 bases from V and 6 bases from J, with 10 bases in between. Germline CDR1 reads SQVTM; CDR2 reads ANQGSEA. This CDR3 is CSVGTAINEQFF. Here the CDR3 DNA reads TGCAGCGTTGGAACGGCCATCAATGAGCAGTTCTTC.

The J gene is TRBJ2-5, the V gene TRBV30; D is undetermined. This CDR3 spans 17 amino acids. The V end was cut by 5 bases, the J end by 5 bases, with 27 bases between. Germline CDR1 is GTSNPN and CDR2 is SVGIG (reference sequence). The CDR3 here is CAWDPKVGEPPQETQYF. Here the CDR3 DNA reads TGTGCCTGGGACCCCAAGGTTGGGGAACCCCCCCAGGAGACCCAGTACTTC.

The genes are TRBV2 and TRBJ2-3; the D is unclear. This CDR3 is 14 amino acids long. V was shortened by 5 bases and J by 5 bases, with 14 bases between the two germline ends. Looked up from germline, CDR1 is SNHLY and CDR2 is FYNNEI. This CDR3 reads CASSIGARGDTQYF. In nucleotides, the CDR3 is TGTGCCAGCAGTATCGGAGCCCGAGGAGATACGCAGTATTTT.

The genes are TRBV19 and TRBJ1-2; 8 nucleotides agree with TRBD1. Losses at the gene ends were 7 bases for V and 8 bases for J; bases not matched to a gene: 12. The CDR3 covers 14 residues. CDR1 LNHDA and CDR2 SQIVND come from the germline V gene (reference sequence). DNA of the CDR3: TGTGCCAGTACCCCGGGCAGGGGGCGAAGAGGCTACACCTTC. Translated: CASTPGRGRRGYTF.

This sequence joins TRBV7-8 and TRBJ1-4; possibly TRBD1 for D (6 bases). CDR1 and CDR2 (germline): SGHVS, FQNEAQ. V shed 5 bases and J shed 7 bases, with 17 bases lying between them. CDR3 length: 15 amino acids. In DNA form, the CDR3 reads TGTGCCAGCAGCCCAGGGGTAGGTCCTCCTGAAAAACTGTTTTTT. Translating gives CASSPGVGPPEKLFF.

There are a few counts of this clone. The J gene is TRBJ1-4, the V gene TRBV3-1 (or the pseudogene TRBV3-2), with unresolved D. The germline V and J ends were trimmed by 2 bases and 8 bases, with 6 bases remaining between them. CDR1 and CDR2 (germline): LGHDT, YNNKEL (reference sequence). This CDR3 contains 12 residues. CDR3 coding DNA: TGTGCCAGCAGCCAAACTCGGGAAAAACTGTTTTTT. This gives the protein CASSQTREKLFF.

This clone turned up a few times. This rearrangement joins TRBV4-1 to TRBJ2-7, with D tentatively TRBD2 (6 bases). There are 14 residues in the CDR3. In germline, CDR1 is MGHRA, CDR2 YSYEKL. V lost 5 bases and J lost 4, with 15 bases in between. CDR3 coding DNA: TGCGCCAGCAGCGCCGGGACTGACTTTTACGAGCAGTACTTC. It encodes CASSAGTDFYEQYF.

The rearrangement links TRBV5-1 to TRBJ2-1; a weak D match, TRBD2 (5 bases). The CDR3 spans 13 residues. Germline CDR1 SGHRS, CDR2 YFSETQ. V lost 6 bases and J lost 8, with 15 bases in between. This chain's CDR3 is CASKTNAGDEQFF. The CDR3, as DNA: TGCGCCAGCAAGACTAACGCTGGGGATGAGCAGTTCTTC.

V usage is TRBV2 and J usage is TRBJ1-4, with 8 bases lining up with TRBD1. CDR3 length equals 16 residues. The germline V gene encodes CDR1 SNHLY and CDR2 FYNNEI. V lost 8 bases and J lost 7; bases outside the gene matches: 15. CDR3 residues: CASDARDRTFREKLFF. The CDR3 coding sequence is TGTGCCAGCGACGCTCGGGACAGGACCTTCCGTGAAAAACTGTTTTTT.

This chain uses TRBV9 with TRBJ1-2, with 7 bases identical to TRBD1. Trimming took 4 bases from V and 0 from J; bases not matched to a gene: 15. The CDR3 totals 18 residues. Germline V gene data show CDR1 as SGDLS and CDR2 as YYNGEE. CDR3 sequence reads: CASSTMMEGQPTNYGYTF. The CDR3 DNA reads as TGTGCCAGCAGCACCATGATGGAGGGACAGCCAACTAACTATGGCTACACCTTC.

Only one count was recorded for this clone. This same CDR3 is encoded by further DNA sequences in the sample. The chain recombines TRBV27 with TRBJ1-5; D is undetermined. The germline CDR1 and CDR2 sequences are MNHEY and SMNVEV (reference sequence). The V end lost 2 bases, the J end lost 3 bases, and 5 bases lay between the germline ends. The CDR3 loop spans 13 amino acids. CDR3 sequence reads: CASSLGPNQPQHF. CDR3 DNA sequence: TGTGCCAGCAGTTTAGGGCCCAATCAGCCCCAGCATTTT.

This clone was recorded only once. The J gene is TRBJ1-1, the V gene TRBV28; no definite D call. CDR3 length: 11 residues. Germline V lookup: CDR1 MDHEN, CDR2 SYDVKM. Trimming took off 3 bases at V and 7 bases at J, with 6 bases between the two ends. The CDR3 sequence is CASSLPNEAFF. CDR3 nucleotides: TGTGCCAGCAGTTTGCCGAATGAAGCTTTCTTT.

The V call is TRBV7-8, the J call TRBJ2-6, with 10 bases matching TRBD2. V lost 1 base and J lost 1; bases outside the gene matches: 7. Germline-derived CDR1 and CDR2 are SGHVS and FQNEAQ. This CDR3 has 19 residues. This chain's CDR3 is CASSLGSSGGESGANVLTF. The CDR3 bases are TGTGCCAGCAGCTTAGGGTCAAGCGGGGGGGAATCTGGGGCCAACGTCCTGACTTTC. Combining the CDR3 with reference TRBV7-8 and TRBJ2-6 gives the whole variable domain GAGVSQSPRYKVAKRGQDVALRCDPISGHVSLFWYQQALGQGPEFLTYFQNEAQLDKSGLPSDRFFAERPEGSVSTLKIQRTQQEDSAVYLCASSLGSSGGESGANVLTFGAGSRLTVL.

The rearrangement links TRBV6-5 to TRBJ1-3; D possibly corresponds to TRBD1 (5 bases). Per the germline V gene, CDR1 is MNHEY and CDR2 is SVGAGI. CDR3 length: 16 residues. V lost 2 bases and J 4 bases, leaving 15 bases between the germline ends. CDR3 loop: CASSYGLGGGGNTIYF. The DNA for the CDR3 is TGTGCCAGCAGTTACGGCCTCGGGGGAGGAGGAAACACCATATATTTT.

A remark on this clone: Other DNA sequences within the sample encode an identical CDR3. V usage is TRBV9 and J usage is TRBJ2-1; TRBD2 agrees at 8 bases. Germline lookup yields CDR1 SGDLS and CDR2 YYNGEE. J was trimmed by 3 bases and V by 0 bases; bases with no gene match: 2. The CDR3 contains 15 residues. In DNA form, the CDR3 reads TGTGCCAGCAGCGTAGTGGCGGGGGGCTACAATGAGCAGTTCTTC. This sequence encodes CASSVVAGGYNEQFF.

The chain links TRBV15 to TRBJ1-2, with a tentative D call TRBD1 (5 bases). The V end was cut by 3 bases, the J end by 8 bases, with 13 bases between. The CDR3 extends over 13 amino acids. CDR1 is LNHNV, CDR2 YYDKDF, per germline (reference sequence). The CDR3 loop is CATSSARGEGYTF. The CDR3 nucleotides are TGTGCCACCAGCAGCGCCCGAGGGGAGGGCTACACCTTC.

This chain joins TRBV6-5 and TRBJ1-4, with D possibly matching TRBD1 (6 bases). The CDR3 covers 15 residues. Trimming shortened V by 6 bases and J by 6 bases, and 17 bases separated the two germline ends. Germline V gene sequence: CDR1 MNHEY, CDR2 SVGAGI. The CDR3 is CASRTGTARHEKLFF. The CDR3 DNA is TGTGCCAGCAGAACAGGGACGGCCCGACATGAAAAACTGTTTTTT.

The chain links TRBV7-2 to TRBJ2-2; no clear D. The germline V gene has CDR1 SGHTA and CDR2 FQGNSA. Between the trimmed V and J ends, which lost 1 base and 6 bases, there was a span of 15 bases. The length of the CDR3 is 16 residues. The CDR3 reads CASSLEIGSAPGELFF. DNA for the CDR3: TGTGCCAGCAGCTTAGAGATTGGCTCGGCGCCCGGGGAGCTGTTTTTT.